This TCR beta chain was obtained from a study of beta chain features in type 1 diabetes. Whole-study results and caveats: The study found that naive, central memory and Treg TCRB repertoires appeared more similar in patients than in healthy donors.

This clone was found a few times. Antigen specificity is unknown. Per the germline V gene, CDR1 is MGHDK and CDR2 is SYGVNS. This CDR3 comprises 16 residues. Trimming took 6 bases from V and 2 from J, leaving 17 bases between them. As every portion of the isolated RNA was reverse transcribed, the sequencing read expressed TCRB transcripts. Here immunoSEQ multiplex PCR was the method, and the copy in TCRdb shows in-frame clones only, minus some. The table includes about 930,000 clones, under 20% detected once. The source of this sequence is a young woman in good health. The rearrangement joins TRBV25-1 to TRBJ2-1; possible D gene TRBD1, 5 bases. The sample consisted of naive CD4+ T cells from blood. CDR3 in DNA: TGTGCCAGCAGCGAGCCTCGGACACAAACCTACAATGAGCAGTTCTTC. Translating gives CASSEPRTQTYNEQFF.